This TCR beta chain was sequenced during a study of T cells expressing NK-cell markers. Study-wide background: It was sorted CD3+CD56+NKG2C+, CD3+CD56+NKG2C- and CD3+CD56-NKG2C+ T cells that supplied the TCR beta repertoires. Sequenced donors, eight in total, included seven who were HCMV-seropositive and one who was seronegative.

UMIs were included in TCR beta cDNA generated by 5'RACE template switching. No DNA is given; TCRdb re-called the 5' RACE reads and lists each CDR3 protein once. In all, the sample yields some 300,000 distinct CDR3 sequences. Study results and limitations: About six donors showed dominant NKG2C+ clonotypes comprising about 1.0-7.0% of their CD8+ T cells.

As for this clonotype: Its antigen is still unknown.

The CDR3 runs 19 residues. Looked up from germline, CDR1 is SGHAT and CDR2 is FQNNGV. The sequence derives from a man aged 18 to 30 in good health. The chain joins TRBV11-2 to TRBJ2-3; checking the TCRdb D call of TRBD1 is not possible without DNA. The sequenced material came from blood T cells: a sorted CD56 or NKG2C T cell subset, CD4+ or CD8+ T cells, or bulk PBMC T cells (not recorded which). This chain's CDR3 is CASRPVGTALPLTTDTQYF. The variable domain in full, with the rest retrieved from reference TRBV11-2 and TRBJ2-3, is EAGVAQSPRYKIIEKRQSVAFWCNPISGHATLYWYQQILGQGPKLLIQFQNNGVVDDSQLPKDRFSAERLKGVDSTLKIQPAKLEDSAVYLCASRPVGTALPLTTDTQYFGPGTRLTVL.